A single sample gave rise to the 29 T cell receptor beta chains below, sequenced in a study of T cell repertoires in cytomegalovirus infection. TCRdb re-derived calls from the reads in MiXCR, one entry per CDR3 protein. The sample has some 700,000 distinct CDR3 sequences, 35% to 45% seen once; the top ten hold about 2.8%. Sequenced material: PBMCs. The receptor set was obtained from a human donor in good health (CMV status not recorded). Some clones in this sample may be carry-over from other donors' samples.

This clonotype turned up a few times. The CDR3 DNA reads as TGTGCCAGCAGCTTAGATCTATCAGGGGCTCTCTCCTACGAGCAGTACTTC. Translation gives CASSLDLSGALSYEQYF. The chain combines TRBV11-2 with TRBJ2-7, with a possible D match to TRBD1 (6 bases). With 0 bases removed from V and 0 bases from J, the gap between germline ends came to 15 bases. The CDR3 covers 17 residues. Germline V gene lookup returns CDR1 SGHAT and CDR2 FQNNGV.

The rearrangement links TRBV7-2 to TRBJ1-2, with D hard to call. The CDR3 contains 15 residues. In germline, CDR1 is SGHTA, CDR2 FQGNSA. The germline V and J ends were trimmed by 5 bases and 2 bases, with 15 bases remaining between them. The CDR3 nucleotides are TGTGCCAGCAGCCTTAGGGCCGGGCCCAACTATGGCTACACCTTC. Its translation: CASSLRAGPNYGYTF. The full variable domain, completed using reference TRBV7-2 and TRBJ1-2, is GAGVSQSPSNKVTEKGKDVELRCDPISGHTALYWYRQSLGQGLEFLIYFQGNSAPDKSGLPSDRFSAERTGGSVSTLTIQRTQQEDSAVYLCASSLRAGPNYGYTFGSGTRLTVV.

This clonotype was seen only a few times. V is TRBV6-5 and J is TRBJ1-6; D is perhaps TRBD1 (5 bases). CDR3 length: 16 amino acids. Germline CDR1 reads MNHEY; CDR2 reads SVGAGI. Trimming stripped 8 bases from V and 5 bases from J, with 19 bases between. The CDR3 loop is CASRGLGGRNNSPLHF. For the CDR3, the DNA is TGTGCCAGCCGAGGACTTGGGGGTCGCAATAATTCACCCCTCCACTTT.

This clonotype was seen a handful of times. The chain combines TRBV19 with TRBJ1-5; weak D call: TRBD1 (6 bases). The germline gives CDR1 LNHDA, CDR2 SQIVND (reference sequence). CDR3 size: 15 residues. V was cut by 5 bases and J by 1 base, with 12 bases left in between. The CDR3 sequence is CASSSQGLSNQPQHF. The CDR3 nucleotides are TGTGCCAGTAGTTCCCAGGGGCTAAGCAATCAGCCCCAGCATTTT.

This clonotype has just a few counts. V gene TRBV12-3 or TRBV12-4 combines with J gene TRBJ2-1; perhaps D is TRBD1 or TRBD2 (5 bases each). Trimming shortened V by 3 bases and J by 8 bases, and 8 bases separated the two germline ends. The CDR3 has 12 residues. The CDR3 spells CASSFRGDEQFF. CDR3 nucleotide sequence: TGTGCCAGCAGTTTCCGAGGGGATGAGCAGTTCTTC.

The V call is TRBV20-1, the J call TRBJ1-5, with D uncertain. The CDR3 loop spans 12 amino acids. V lost 5 bases and J 4 bases, leaving 9 bases between the germline ends. Germline-derived CDR1 and CDR2 are DFQATT and SNEGSKA (reference sequence). CDR3 residues: CSAGMGNQPQHF. The CDR3, as DNA: TGCAGTGCTGGGATGGGGAATCAGCCCCAGCATTTT.

The rearrangement uses TRBV12-3 or TRBV12-4 and TRBJ2-1; no clear D gene. V gave up 3 bases and J gave up 6 bases, with 12 bases separating them. The CDR3 has 14 residues. In nucleotides, the CDR3 is TGTGCCAGCAGTTTCCCGCCGAGGCTCAATGAGCAGTTCTTC. Protein product: CASSFPPRLNEQFF.

Comments on this clonotype: Sequence at one end of the junction differs from germline and may be a read error. The chain employs TRBV6-1 and TRBJ2-1, with 7 bases lining up with TRBD2. The CDR3 loop spans 13 amino acids. CDR1 is MNHNS, CDR2 SASEGT, per germline. CDR3 bases: TGTGACAGCAGGGCTAGCGGATACAATGAGCAGTTCTTC. Its protein product is CDSRASGYNEQFF.

This clonotype occurred a few times. This chain uses TRBV20-1 with TRBJ1-1; a possible D gene is TRBD1 (5 bases). In germline, CDR1 is DFQATT, CDR2 SNEGSKA (reference sequence). V gave up 3 bases and J gave up 3 bases, with 14 bases separating them. CDR3 size: 14 residues. The CDR3 spells CSASAGQGHTEAFF. In DNA, the CDR3 is TGCAGTGCTAGTGCTGGGCAGGGACACACTGAAGCTTTCTTT.

The chain employs TRBV19 and TRBJ2-1; 8 bases line up with TRBD1. V lost 5 bases to trimming and J lost 6 bases; unmatched junction nucleotides: 9. CDR1 and CDR2 (germline): LNHDA, SQIVND (reference sequence). The CDR3 loop spans 15 amino acids. CDR3 residues: CASSSPGTGSNEQFF. The CDR3 DNA reads as TGTGCCAGTAGTTCCCCCGGGACAGGTAGCAATGAGCAGTTCTTC.

The V call is TRBV20-1, the J call TRBJ2-5; 7 bases line up with TRBD2. V trimming: 0 bases; J trimming: 2 bases; junction bases outside the gene matches: 6. This CDR3 comprises 15 residues. The germline V gene has CDR1 DFQATT and CDR2 SNEGSKA (reference sequence). CDR3 bases: TGCAGTGCTAGAGATGCCCGGGGGGTACAAGAGACCCAGTACTTC. Its translation: CSARDARGVQETQYF.

This clonotype came up a few times. This chain joins TRBV29-1 and TRBJ2-5; D remains ambiguous. Germline V gives CDR1 SQVTM, CDR2 ANQGSEA. The CDR3 spans 13 residues. V lost 4 bases to trimming and J lost 5 bases, with 14 bases between them. The CDR3 here is CSVGGKMGETQYF. CDR3 sequence (DNA): TGCAGCGTTGGAGGCAAGATGGGCGAGACCCAGTACTTC.

The table lists this clonotype with a few counts. The chain recombines TRBV7-2 with TRBJ2-1; TRBD1 is a possible D gene (6 bases). This CDR3 region has 16 residues. Germline CDR1 is SGHTA and CDR2 is FQGNSA. Trimming stripped 2 bases from V and 0 bases from J, with 11 bases between. As DNA, the CDR3 is TGTGCCAGCAGCTTAAGAGGGGGAAGCTCCTACAATGAGCAGTTCTTC. Protein product: CASSLRGGSSYNEQFF.

Notes on this clonotype: An end of the junction does not agree with germline; a read error may underlie this. The chain links TRBV7-2 to TRBJ2-1; 11 bases agree with TRBD2. The CDR3 extends over 18 amino acids. Germline V CDR1 and CDR2: SGHTA, FQGNSA. CDR3 bases: TGTGCCAGCAGCTTACGGCTAGCGGGGGGACTTACCTACAATGAGCATTTCTTC. It encodes CASSLRLAGGLTYNEHFF.

V and J are TRBV5-1 and TRBJ2-1; 14 bases agree with TRBD2. The CDR3 is made up of 15 amino acids. Germline V gene sequence: CDR1 SGHRS, CDR2 YFSETQ. The ends lost 6 bases at V and 9 bases at J; junction bases unmatched: 8. CDR3 DNA sequence: TGCGCCAGCATAGTCGGGACTAGCGGGGGAAGTGAGCAGTTCTTC. It encodes CASIVGTSGGSEQFF.

This clonotype was seen more than once but under ten times. The chain joins TRBV12-3 or TRBV12-4 to TRBJ2-7; TRBD1 matches 8 bases. After removal of 6 bases from V and 3 bases from J, the junction contained 4 bases not matched to a gene. This CDR3 has 13 amino acids. The CDR3 spells CASSGQGNYEQYF. Written as DNA, the CDR3 is TGTGCCAGCAGCGGACAGGGCAACTACGAGCAGTACTTC.

The chain uses TRBV9 and TRBJ2-6, with no clear D. V lost 3 bases and J 4 bases, leaving 14 bases between the germline ends. This CDR3 has 16 residues. Germline V lookup: CDR1 SGDLS, CDR2 YYNGEE. Here the CDR3 DNA reads TGTGCCAGCAGCGAAGACCCGTTGGGGGGGGCCAACGTCCTGACTTTC. The encoded protein is CASSEDPLGGANVLTF.

Details on this clonotype: Given a much more abundant clone one base away, this may be a read error. Here the CDR3 omits its conserved ending phenylalanine or tryptophan, so a read error is the likely source. The chain couples TRBV7-2 to TRBJ1-1, with D possibly TRBD1 on 6 matching bases. V was pared by 4 bases and J by 1 base, with 10 bases between. This CDR3 contains 14 residues. Germline CDR1 and CDR2: SGHTA and FQGNSA. DNA of the CDR3: TGTGCCAGCAGCTCAAACAGGGAGAACACTGAAGCTTTCTGT. Its protein product is CASSSNRENTEAFC.

This rearrangement joins TRBV20-1 to TRBJ1-4, with a possible D match to TRBD1 (5 bases). CDR1 DFQATT and CDR2 SNEGSKA come from the germline V gene (reference sequence). This CDR3 comprises 11 residues. Between the trimmed V and J ends, which lost 5 bases and 8 bases, there was a span of 9 bases. CDR3 sequence reads: CSAFRVEKLFF. The CDR3 DNA reads TGCAGTGCTTTCAGGGTGGAAAAACTGTTTTTT.

The chain uses TRBV6-1 and TRBJ1-4, with TRBD1 matching 7 bases. V shed 4 bases, J shed 4 bases, and the junction held 6 bases outside the gene matches. The germline V gene has CDR1 MNHNS and CDR2 SASEGT. The CDR3 is 15 residues long. In DNA, the CDR3 is TGTGCCAGCAGTGGTGAGGGACAGCGTAATGAAAAACTGTTTTTT. Translated: CASSGEGQRNEKLFF.

The V gene is TRBV5-1, the J gene TRBJ2-2; a weak D match, TRBD2 (6 bases). The germline V gene encodes CDR1 SGHRS and CDR2 YFSETQ. This CDR3 has 18 residues. Trimming left V 1 base short and J 0 bases short, with 16 bases between. The CDR3 nucleotides are TGCGCCAGCAGCTTGAAGGGACGGGAGTTCGCGAACACCGGGGAGCTGTTTTTT. Residues: CASSLKGREFANTGELFF.

There are a few counts of this clonotype. The chain has TRBV7-9 and TRBJ2-7; D may be TRBD1 or TRBD2 (5 bases each). The CDR3 runs to 14 residues. Germline CDR1 is SEHNR and CDR2 is FQNEAQ (reference sequence). Trimming removed 4 bases from V and 1 base from J, with 11 bases in between. CDR3 region: CASSSRDESYEQYF. CDR3 nucleotide sequence: TGTGCCAGCAGCTCCCGGGACGAATCCTACGAGCAGTACTTC.

This clonotype was detected many times. V gene TRBV7-2 combines with J gene TRBJ2-3; D gene ambiguous. Germline V gene sequence: CDR1 SGHTA, CDR2 FQGNSA. V was cut by 10 bases and J by 0 bases, with 17 bases left in between. The CDR3 has 15 residues. The CDR3 region has the DNA TGTGCCACCTATCTCATGGTGGGAAGCACAGATACGCAGTATTTT. It specifies CATYLMVGSTDTQYF.

V and J are TRBV11-3 and TRBJ2-1; 8 bases align to TRBD2. The V and J ends lost 3 bases and 6 bases, in that order; junction bases with no gene match: 1. The CDR3 has 13 amino acids. CDR1 is SGHNT, CDR2 YENEEA, per germline. CDR3 residues: CASSFSGINEQFF. In nucleotides, the CDR3 is TGTGCCAGCAGCTTTAGCGGGATCAATGAGCAGTTCTTC. Full variable domain (remainder filled in from reference TRBV11-3 and TRBJ2-1): EAGVVQSPRYKIIEKKQPVAFWCNPISGHNTLYWYLQNLGQGPELLIRYENEEAVDDSQLPKDRFSAERLKGVDSTLKIQPAELGDSAVYLCASSFSGINEQFFGPGTRLTVL.

Note on this clonotype: Relative to the germline gene, one junction end is altered; a read error may explain this. This chain uses TRBV7-9 with TRBJ1-2; D is ambiguous. The length of the CDR3 is 14 residues. Germline CDR1 and CDR2: SEHNR and FQNEAQ (reference sequence). DNA of the CDR3: TGTGCCAGCAGCTTAGCTGGCAGCATCTATGGCTCCACCTTC. Its translation is CASSLAGSIYGSTF.

The chain couples TRBV7-8 to TRBJ2-3, with no clear D. The CDR3 has 15 residues. V lost 3 bases to trimming and J lost 2 bases, with 12 bases between them. Germline V gene data show CDR1 as SGHVS and CDR2 as FQNEAQ. The CDR3 spells CASSFPGGITDTQYF. The CDR3 region has the DNA TGTGCCAGCAGCTTCCCTGGTGGAATCACAGATACGCAGTATTTT.

Of note for this clonotype: A much larger clone differs by one base, so this may be a read error. The chain links TRBV7-2 to TRBJ2-7; D is possibly TRBD1 or TRBD2 (5 bases each). This CDR3 has 15 residues. CDR1 and CDR2 (germline): SGHTA, FQGNSA. Trimming left V 7 bases short and J 0 bases short, with 16 bases between. CDR3 DNA: TGTGCCAGCAACAACCGGGACGGGGTCTCCTACGAGCAGTACTTC. It yields the protein CASNNRDGVSYEQYF.

This clonotype was seen ten or more times. V usage is TRBV5-1 and J usage is TRBJ1-5, with D perhaps matching TRBD1 (5 bases). V lost 0 bases and J 2 bases, leaving 6 bases between the germline ends. Per the germline V gene, CDR1 is SGHRS and CDR2 is YFSETQ. The CDR3 loop spans 14 amino acids. The chain's CDR3 is CASSLEGGNQPQHF. CDR3 nucleotides: TGCGCCAGCAGCTTGGAAGGGGGCAATCAGCCCCAGCATTTT.

This clonotype was observed a few times. The rearrangement joins TRBV28 to TRBJ2-7; 7 positions agree with TRBD1. Trimming cost V 6 bases and J 2 bases; bases outside gene matches: 7. Germline CDR1 reads MDHEN; CDR2 reads SYDVKM. The CDR3 loop spans 14 amino acids. CDR3 amino acids: CASSPDRDAYEQYF. The CDR3 coding sequence is TGTGCCAGCAGCCCCGACAGGGATGCCTACGAGCAGTACTTC.